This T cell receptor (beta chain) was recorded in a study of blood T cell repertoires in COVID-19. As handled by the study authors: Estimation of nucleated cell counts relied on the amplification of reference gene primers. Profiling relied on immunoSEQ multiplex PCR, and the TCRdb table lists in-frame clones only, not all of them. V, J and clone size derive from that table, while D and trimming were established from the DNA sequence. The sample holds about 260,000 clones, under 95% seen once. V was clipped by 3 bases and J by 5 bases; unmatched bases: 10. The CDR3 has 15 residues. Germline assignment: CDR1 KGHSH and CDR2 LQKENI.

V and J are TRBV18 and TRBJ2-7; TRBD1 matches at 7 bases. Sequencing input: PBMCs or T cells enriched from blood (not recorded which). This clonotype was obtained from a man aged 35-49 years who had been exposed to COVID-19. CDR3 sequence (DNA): TGTGCCAGCTCACCTCCGACAGGGACAGCCCACGAGCAGTACTTC. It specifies CASSPPTGTAHEQYF.